These T cell receptor beta chains were read from a single sample in a study of cytomegalovirus exposure and HLA in healthy donors. TCRdb's copy holds only in-frame clones and misses some; the assay was immunoSEQ multiplex PCR. There are about 150,000 clones in the sample; about two thirds occur only once, and around 4.2% lies in the top ten. Material: PBMCs. All receptors derive from a man aged 50 to 60 in good health and CMV-seropositive. Both conserved end residues are part of each CDR3. The order of the fields is J gene, clone size, V gene, D gene, CDR3 protein, CDR3 DNA. The D gene is left open where the match is weak. The size entry is marked missing in some rows and otherwise reads once, few, many or a size class.

>TRBJ1-3|.|TRBV7-8|.
CASSLVTGIFRNTIYF
TGTGCCAGCAGCTTAGTTACAGGGATCTTTAGAAACACCATATATTTT
>TRBJ1-2|.|TRBV6-6|.
CASSSPDKTNYGYTF
TGTGCCAGCAGTTCCCCGGACAAGACTAACTATGGCTACACCTTC
>TRBJ2-7|.|TRBV7-6|TRBD2
CASSLAGGVVYEQYF
TGTGCCAGCAGCTTAGCGGGAGGGGTGGTCTACGAGCAGTACTTC
>TRBJ2-3|.|TRBV12-5|.
CASGLVRLGRLDTQYF
TGTGCTAGTGGTTTGGTACGTCTCGGGAGACTTGATACGCAGTATTTT
>TRBJ1-6|few|TRBV2|TRBD1
CASRPGTGDGAPLHF
TGTGCCAGCAGACCAGGGACAGGGGACGGAGCACCCCTCCACTTT
>TRBJ2-3|.|TRBV4-2|.
CASSQDPLAVVTDTQYF
TGTGCCAGCAGCCAAGATCCCCTAGCAGTTGTCACAGATACGCAGTATTTT
>TRBJ1-4|.|TRBV5-1|.
CASSLAGTSGEKLFF
TGCGCCAGCAGCTTGGCGGGGACAAGCGGTGAAAAACTGTTTTTT
>TRBJ1-4|.|TRBV7-9|.
CASSLRQDREKLFF
TGTGCCAGCAGCTTAAGGCAGGATCGTGAAAAACTGTTTTTT
>TRBJ2-3|.|TRBV29-1|TRBD2
CSVEDPLISGGFADTQYF
TGCAGCGTTGAAGACCCGCTGATTAGCGGGGGGTTCGCAGATACGCAGTATTTT
>TRBJ1-1|.|TRBV5-4|.
CASSLWGEVNTEAFF
TGTGCCAGCAGCTTGTGGGGAGAAGTGAACACTGAAGCTTTCTTT
>TRBJ2-7|.|TRBV27|TRBD1
CASSFSGGQGGSYEQYF
TGTGCCAGCAGTTTCTCGGGGGGACAGGGGGGTTCCTACGAGCAGTACTTC
>TRBJ2-1|.|TRBV27|.
CASASWAVNEQFF
TGTGCCAGCGCTTCCTGGGCTGTCAATGAGCAGTTCTTC
>TRBJ2-1|.|TRBV18|.
CASSPTGINEQFF
TGTGCCAGCTCACCAACGGGTATTAATGAGCAGTTCTTC
>TRBJ2-1|.|TRBV6-5|TRBD2
CASSYEAGGGAEQFF
TGTGCCAGCAGTTACGAAGCGGGAGGAGGAGCGGAGCAGTTCTTC
>TRBJ2-3|.|TRBV7-9|TRBD2
CASSPLARPTDTQYF
TGTGCCAGCAGCCCACTAGCGCGACCCACAGATACGCAGTATTTT
>TRBJ2-7|.|TRBV5-1|TRBD2
CASSLGGTSGNHEQYF
TGCGCCAGTAGCTTGGGCGGGACTAGCGGGAACCACGAGCAGTACTTC
>TRBJ2-7|.|TRBV6-5|TRBD1
CASSATTGTGYEQYF
TGTGCCAGCAGCGCCACAACCGGGACAGGGTACGAGCAGTACTTC
>TRBJ1-1|.|TRBV7-2|TRBD1
CASSLGPGQALEAFF
TGTGCCAGCAGCTTAGGGCCCGGACAGGCGCTTGAAGCTTTCTTT
>TRBJ2-3|.|TRBV4-3|.
CASSPWGTGSGTDTQYF
TGCGCCAGCAGCCCCTGGGGCACAGGGAGTGGGACAGATACGCAGTATTTT
>TRBJ2-7|.|TRBV5-1|TRBD2
CASSLLTSGTQEQYF
TGCGCCAGCAGCTTGTTAACTAGCGGGACTCAGGAGCAGTACTTC
>TRBJ1-1|few|TRBV6-5|TRBD1
CASSHYRGDEAFF
TGTGCCAGCAGTCACTACAGGGGGGATGAAGCTTTCTTT
>TRBJ1-5|few|TRBV2|.
CASSASGKSNQPQHF
TGTGCCAGCAGTGCTTCAGGGAAAAGCAATCAGCCCCAGCATTTT
>TRBJ1-6|.|TRBV5-6|.
CASSSWGASPLHF
TGTGCCAGCAGCTCGTGGGGAGCTTCACCCCTCCACTTT
>TRBJ1-4|once|TRBV7-9|TRBD1
CSSSTDGTGSEKLFF
TGTTCCAGCAGCACAGACGGGACAGGGAGTGAAAAACTGTTTTTT
>TRBJ1-2|.|TRBV5-8|.
CASSTEGRVAYGYTF
TGTGCCAGCAGCACGGAGGGCAGGGTGGCCTATGGCTACACCTTC
>TRBJ2-7|.|TRBV11-2|.
CASSRWSVEQYF
TGTGCCAGCAGCCGATGGAGCGTCGAGCAGTACTTC
>TRBJ2-1|.|TRBV7-8|.
CASSPRPGQNNEQFF
TGTGCCAGCAGCCCAAGACCGGGACAAAACAATGAGCAGTTCTTC
>TRBJ2-1|.|TRBV5-5|.
CASSWGHYNEQFF
TGTGCCAGCAGCTGGGGACACTACAATGAGCAGTTCTTC
>TRBJ2-3|.|TRBV5-1|.
CASSLAGDTQYF
TGCGCCAGCAGCTTGGCAGGAGATACGCAGTATTTT
>TRBJ2-3|.|TRBV19|.
CATKRSGADTQYF
TGTGCCACCAAGCGGTCGGGCGCAGATACGCAGTATTTT
>TRBJ1-4|few|TRBV7-9|.
CASSTGTTNEKLFF
TGTGCCAGCAGCACGGGGACAACTAATGAAAAACTGTTTTTT
>TRBJ1-2|many|TRBV18|.
CASSPGAGFRGYTF
TGTGCCAGCTCACCAGGAGCAGGGTTCCGTGGCTACACCTTC
>TRBJ2-1|once|TRBV30|.
CAWSTGVAYNEQFF
TGTGCCTGGAGTACCGGGGTTGCGTACAATGAGCAGTTCTTC
>TRBJ2-3|.|TRBV20-1|.
CSATSTDTQYF
TGCAGTGCTACAAGCACAGATACGCAGTATTTT
>TRBJ1-4|.|TRBV7-6|.
CASSVDPGKLFF
TGTGCCAGCAGCGTAGACCCCGGGAAACTGTTTTTT
>TRBJ1-3|few|TRBV20-1|.
CSATILDTIYF
TGCAGTGCTACAATTTTAGACACCATATATTTT
>TRBJ2-2|.|TRBV5-4|.
CASGRENTGELFF
TGTGCCAGCGGACGGGAGAACACCGGGGAGCTGTTTTTT
>TRBJ2-5|.|TRBV5-6|.
CASSQRFSTQYF
TGTGCCAGCAGCCAGCGTTTCTCGACCCAGTACTTC
>TRBJ2-1|.|TRBV2|.
CASLMQAYNEQFF
TGTGCCAGCTTGATGCAGGCCTACAATGAGCAGTTCTTC
>TRBJ1-5|.|TRBV7-2|.
CASSLKLGLEQPQHF
TGTGCCAGCAGCTTAAAGCTGGGCCTGGAACAGCCCCAGCATTTT
>TRBJ2-3|.|TRBV27|TRBD2
CASSSLILAGGTDTQYF
TGTGCCAGCAGTTCCCTAATACTAGCGGGAGGCACAGATACGCAGTATTTT
>TRBJ2-7|.|TRBV4-2|.
CASGIAGRSYEQYF
TGTGCCAGCGGAATCGCGGGGAGGTCCTACGAGCAGTACTTC
>TRBJ2-1|.|TRBV7-9|.
CASTLTAGLYNEQFF
TGTGCCAGCACCCTAACTGCGGGACTTTACAATGAGCAGTTCTTC
>TRBJ1-5|.|TRBV4-3|TRBD1
CASSQDWGTDREPQHF
TGCGCCAGCAGCCAAGATTGGGGGACAGATCGAGAGCCCCAGCATTTT
>TRBJ2-7|few|TRBV5-6|TRBD1
CASSKIDRVTYEQYF
TGTGCCAGCAGCAAGATCGACAGGGTCACCTACGAGCAGTACTTC
>TRBJ1-3|.|TRBV18|TRBD1
CASSPGQPDSGNTIYF
TGTGCCAGCTCACCGGGACAGCCAGACTCTGGAAACACCATATATTTT
>TRBJ2-3|few|TRBV5-1|TRBD2
CASSLGTSGLFSTDTQYF
TGCGCCAGCAGCCTAGGGACTAGCGGACTCTTTAGCACAGATACGCAGTATTTT
>TRBJ2-7|.|TRBV15|.
CATSREGESYEQYF
TGTGCCACCAGCAGAGAGGGAGAATCCTACGAGCAGTACTTC
>TRBJ2-7|.|TRBV5-4|TRBD1
CASSLPGQSSYEQYF
TGTGCCAGCAGCTTACCGGGACAGAGCTCCTACGAGCAGTACTTC
>TRBJ2-7|.|TRBV4-3|.
CASSQERGHEQYF
TGCGCCAGCAGCCAAGAAAGGGGCCACGAGCAGTACTTC
>TRBJ1-1|.|TRBV18|.
CASSGFGVTEAFF
TGTGCCAGCTCAGGATTCGGGGTGACTGAAGCTTTCTTT